Detailed here is one T cell receptor (beta chain). Trimming cost V 5 bases and J 8 bases; bases outside gene matches: 8. The CDR3 runs 13 residues. Germline CDR1 SNHLY, CDR2 FYNNEI. Per the original data handling: Reference gene primer amplification gave estimated nucleated cell counts. The protocol was immunoSEQ multiplex PCR, while the TCRdb copy is restricted to in-frame clones and leaves out a portion. That table gives V, J and clone size, and the DNA gave D and trimming. The sample shows fewer than 400,000 clones, around nine tenths of them seen only once. The data belong to a study of blood T cell repertoires in COVID-19. Across the study: Spain, Italy and the United States supplied samples that represented acute and convalescent COVID-19. Nucleic acid was either cDNA or gDNA, and it came from T cells, B-cell-depleted T cells, or PBMCs.

This chain links TRBV2 with TRBJ1-2, with 7 positions matching TRBD1. The receptor comes from a human donor in a cohort sampled during active COVID-19. Material for sequencing was peripheral blood. The CDR3: CASSLGGRSGYTF. The CDR3 region has the DNA TGTGCCAGCAGTCTAGGGGGCAGGAGCGGCTACACCTTC.